Listed below are T cell receptor beta chains from one sample, sequenced in a study of CD8+CD57+ T cells in acquired aplastic anemia. TCRdb itself ran the reads through MiXCR, one entry per CDR3 protein. The table lists 65,000 or so distinct CDR3 sequences, roughly 54% of them singletons. The sequencing input was sorted CD4+, CD8+, or CD8+CD57+ T cells (not recorded which) from PBMCs. All receptors come from a human donor in good health, serving as a control. CDR3s include the opening cysteine and the closing phenylalanine or tryptophan. A D gene is named only where the DNA matches it firmly. Clone size is given for some rows only: seen once, a few or many times, or a class if the clone is expanded.

D gene: NA; clone size: NA; V gene: TRBV29-1; J gene: TRBJ2-5; CDR3 DNA: TGCAGCGTTGGAGACTACGCGGGGGAGACCCAGTACTTC; CDR3 protein: CSVGDYAGETQYF
D gene: TRBD2; clone size: many; V gene: TRBV5-4; J gene: TRBJ2-4; CDR3 DNA: TGTGCCAGCAGCTCTAGACTAGCGGGAGGTGCCAAAAACATTCAGTACTTC; CDR3 protein: CASSSRLAGGAKNIQYF
D gene: NA; clone size: many; V gene: TRBV2; J gene: TRBJ2-1; CDR3 DNA: TGTGCCAGCAGCGACGGCTTAAACTCCTACAATGAGCAGTTCTTC; CDR3 protein: CASSDGLNSYNEQFF
D gene: TRBD1; clone size: NA; V gene: TRBV15; J gene: TRBJ1-1; CDR3 DNA: TGTGCCACCAGCAACACAGGGACAGGGGAAGTGAACACTGAAGCTTTCTTT; CDR3 protein: CATSNTGTGEVNTEAFF
D gene: TRBD1; clone size: NA; V gene: TRBV24-1; J gene: TRBJ2-7; CDR3 DNA: TGTGCCACCAGTGATTCGGGGACAGGACCGATGTACGAGCAGTACTTC; CDR3 protein: CATSDSGTGPMYEQYF
D gene: TRBD1; clone size: many; V gene: TRBV30; J gene: TRBJ2-3; CDR3 DNA: TGTGCCTGGGATCGGACAGGGGGTAATACAGATACGCAGTATTTT; CDR3 protein: CAWDRTGGNTDTQYF
D gene: TRBD2; clone size: many; V gene: TRBV3-1; J gene: TRBJ2-7; CDR3 DNA: TGTGCCAGCAGCCGTGGGACTAGCGGGAGGTTGAACGAGCAGTACTTC; CDR3 protein: CASSRGTSGRLNEQYF
D gene: NA; clone size: many; V gene: TRBV7-2; J gene: TRBJ1-2; CDR3 DNA: TGTGCCAGCAGCTTAGGGGCACAGGGTGGCTACACCTTC; CDR3 protein: CASSLGAQGGYTF
D gene: TRBD2; clone size: many; V gene: TRBV4-1; J gene: TRBJ2-7; CDR3 DNA: TGCGCCAGCAGCCAACCGACTAGCGGATCCTACGAGCAGTACTTC; CDR3 protein: CASSQPTSGSYEQYF
D gene: NA; clone size: many; V gene: TRBV6-1; J gene: TRBJ2-2; CDR3 DNA: TGTGCCAGCAGTGAAGGGAGCCGGCTCAATTCCGGGGAGCTGTTTTTT; CDR3 protein: CASSEGSRLNSGELFF
D gene: NA; clone size: NA; V gene: TRBV19; J gene: TRBJ1-3; CDR3 DNA: TGTGCCAGTAGTCCCTCTGGAAACACCATATATTTT; CDR3 protein: CASSPSGNTIYF
D gene: NA; clone size: NA; V gene: TRBV7-8; J gene: TRBJ2-7; CDR3 DNA: TGTGCCAGCAGCTTAGACCGGGGGGCGAACGAGCAGTACTTC; CDR3 protein: CASSLDRGANEQYF
D gene: TRBD1; clone size: medium-sized; V gene: TRBV24-1; J gene: TRBJ2-1; CDR3 DNA: TGTGCCACCGGACAGGGTGAAAATGAGCAGTTCTTC; CDR3 protein: CATGQGENEQFF
D gene: TRBD2; clone size: few; V gene: TRBV19; J gene: TRBJ2-1; CDR3 DNA: TGTGCCAGTAGTAGGGGGGTGATTTCTAGCGGGAGGGCGTCCTACAATGAGCAGTTCTTC; CDR3 protein: CASSRGVISSGRASYNEQFF
D gene: NA; clone size: many; V gene: TRBV6-1; J gene: TRBJ2-1; CDR3 DNA: TGTGCCAGCAGTTCCCCCGGGGCCCACAATGAGCAGTTCTTC; CDR3 protein: CASSSPGAHNEQFF
D gene: TRBD1; clone size: few; V gene: TRBV15; J gene: TRBJ2-3; CDR3 DNA: TGTGCCACCAGCGGCCGACAGGGGACTGTGACAGATACGCAGTATTTT; CDR3 protein: CATSGRQGTVTDTQYF
D gene: TRBD2; clone size: NA; V gene: TRBV20-1; J gene: TRBJ2-7; CDR3 DNA: TGCAGTGCTAATATTGCCACCGGGACTAGTGTTACCGAGCAGTACTTC; CDR3 protein: CSANIATGTSVTEQYF
D gene: NA; clone size: NA; V gene: TRBV24-1; J gene: TRBJ2-3; CDR3 DNA: TGTGCCCCCACTGATACGCAGTATTTT; CDR3 protein: CAPTDTQYF
D gene: NA; clone size: NA; V gene: TRBV2; J gene: TRBJ1-1; CDR3 DNA: TGTGCCAGCAGTGCGACCCCCGCCTGGGTACCTGAAGCTTTCTTT; CDR3 protein: CASSATPAWVPEAFF
D gene: NA; clone size: NA; V gene: TRBV11-2; J gene: TRBJ2-7; CDR3 DNA: TGTGCCAGCAGCTTAGAGTTGACAGGGACTGCCTACGAGCAGTACTTC; CDR3 protein: CASSLELTGTAYEQYF
D gene: NA; clone size: many; V gene: TRBV7-2; J gene: TRBJ2-4; CDR3 DNA: TGTGCCAGCAGCCGAAGGGCTACGTCGGACATTCAGTACTTC; CDR3 protein: CASSRRATSDIQYF
D gene: NA; clone size: medium-sized; V gene: TRBV29-1; J gene: TRBJ2-5; CDR3 DNA: TGCAGCGCAAGGACAGTCCAAGAGACCCAGTACTTC; CDR3 protein: CSARTVQETQYF
D gene: NA; clone size: NA; V gene: TRBV20-1; J gene: TRBJ1-1; CDR3 DNA: TGCAGTGCCAGGTGGAACACTGAAGCTTTCTTT; CDR3 protein: CSARWNTEAFF
D gene: TRBD1; clone size: many; V gene: TRBV6-5; J gene: TRBJ1-1; CDR3 DNA: TGTGCCAGCAGTTACTCGACGGGACAGGGGGATTTGGCTTTCTTT; CDR3 protein: CASSYSTGQGDLAFF
D gene: TRBD2; clone size: few; V gene: TRBV19; J gene: TRBJ2-1; CDR3 DNA: TGTGCCAGTAGTATTTTTGCCCAGACTAGCAGGAACAATGAGCGGTTCTTC; CDR3 protein: CASSIFAQTSRNNERFF
D gene: TRBD2; clone size: NA; V gene: TRBV20-1; J gene: TRBJ2-3; CDR3 DNA: TGCAGTGTTGGACTAGCGGGTGCTAGCACAGATACGCAGTATTTT; CDR3 protein: CSVGLAGASTDTQYF
D gene: NA; clone size: NA; V gene: TRBV25-1; J gene: TRBJ2-3; CDR3 DNA: TGTGCCAGCAGTGAATTTGTAGGAGATACGCAGTATTTT; CDR3 protein: CASSEFVGDTQYF
D gene: NA; clone size: many; V gene: TRBV6-1; J gene: TRBJ1-3; CDR3 DNA: TGTGCCAGCAGTGAAAGCGGGGGCCCCTCTGGAAACACCATATATTTT; CDR3 protein: CASSESGGPSGNTIYF
D gene: TRBD1; clone size: NA; V gene: TRBV5-4; J gene: TRBJ1-4; CDR3 DNA: TGTGCCAGCAGCCTTCAGGGGGTGAATCTAGGTGAAAAACTGTTTTTT; CDR3 protein: CASSLQGVNLGEKLFF
D gene: NA; clone size: many; V gene: TRBV15; J gene: TRBJ1-4; CDR3 DNA: TGTGCCACCAGCAGAGAACTGGTCGCAACTAATGAAAAACTGGTTTTT; CDR3 protein: CATSRELVATNEKLVF
D gene: TRBD1; clone size: many; V gene: TRBV3-1; J gene: TRBJ1-5; CDR3 DNA: TGTGCCAGCAGCTGGGGACAGGATAGCAATCAGCCCCAGCATTTT; CDR3 protein: CASSWGQDSNQPQHF
D gene: NA; clone size: NA; V gene: TRBV4-1; J gene: TRBJ1-2; CDR3 DNA: TGCGCCAGCAGCCGAGAAGACATCTACTATGGCTACACCTTC; CDR3 protein: CASSREDIYYGYTF
D gene: NA; clone size: NA; V gene: TRBV20-1; J gene: TRBJ2-5; CDR3 DNA: TGCAGTGCTAGTCCGGGTTTGGAGACCCAGTACTTC; CDR3 protein: CSASPGLETQYF
D gene: NA; clone size: medium-sized; V gene: TRBV7-7; J gene: TRBJ2-3; CDR3 DNA: TGTGCTAGCAGCTTAGTCTGGGCAGATACGCAGTATTTT; CDR3 protein: CASSLVWADTQYF
D gene: TRBD1; clone size: medium-sized; V gene: TRBV15; J gene: TRBJ1-4; CDR3 DNA: TGTGCCACCAGCGGTTACACAGGGGGTGGTGAAAAACTGTTTTTT; CDR3 protein: CATSGYTGGGEKLFF
D gene: NA; clone size: NA; V gene: TRBV15; J gene: TRBJ2-7; CDR3 DNA: TGTGCCACCAGCAGAGGGGGAGAGCGGTTATACGAGCAGTACTTC; CDR3 protein: CATSRGGERLYEQYF
D gene: NA; clone size: NA; V gene: TRBV6-1; J gene: TRBJ2-7; CDR3 DNA: TGTGCCAGCACGGGGCCCTCCTACGAGCAGTACTTC; CDR3 protein: CASTGPSYEQYF
D gene: TRBD1; clone size: NA; V gene: TRBV20-1; J gene: TRBJ1-2; CDR3 DNA: TGCAGTGCTAGCGACAGGGGGTCCTATGGCTACACCTTC; CDR3 protein: CSASDRGSYGYTF
D gene: NA; clone size: NA; V gene: TRBV7-9; J gene: TRBJ1-2; CDR3 DNA: TGTGCCAGCAGCCACGACGGGGATAGCTATGGCTACACCTTC; CDR3 protein: CASSHDGDSYGYTF
D gene: NA; clone size: many; V gene: TRBV3-1; J gene: TRBJ2-1; CDR3 DNA: TGTGCCAGCAGCTTGACTATACATGAGCAGTTCTTC; CDR3 protein: CASSLTIHEQFF
D gene: NA; clone size: NA; V gene: TRBV7-8; J gene: TRBJ1-5; CDR3 DNA: TGCGCCAGCCGCGCCAGTAGCACAGATACGCAGCATTTT; CDR3 protein: CASRASSTDTQHF
D gene: TRBD2; clone size: many; V gene: TRBV5-4; J gene: TRBJ2-5; CDR3 DNA: TGTGCCAGCAGCTCCCCTCGCCTAGCGGGAGAGACCCAGTACTTC; CDR3 protein: CASSSPRLAGETQYF
D gene: NA; clone size: NA; V gene: TRBV11-1; J gene: TRBJ1-6; CDR3 DNA: TGTGCCAGCAGCTTCGGTACGGGTTCTACCCTGCGCTCACCCCTCCACTTT; CDR3 protein: CASSFGTGSTLRSPLHF